A selection of T cell receptor beta chains follows, all from one sample in a study of control samples from healthy donors and cancer patients. Repertoires were generated with immunoSEQ multiplex PCR, while TCRdb's copy carries only in-frame clones and drops some. There are some 30,000 clones in the sample; about nine tenths occur only once, and over 9.5% lies in the top ten. The specimen was PBMCs. The receptors here all came from a man in his forties or fifties with lung cancer. CDR3s leave out the opening cysteine and the closing phenylalanine or tryptophan.

TRBV9 | ASSSQAGGPGEQF
TRBV7-2 | ASSSMRSEKLF
TRBV18 | ASSPRSGRIQPQH
TRBV19 | ASSIGFRTGELF
TRBV12-5 | ASGLVDGQPQH
TRBV12-3/TRBV12-4 | ASSLDREDEQY
TRBV11-2 | ASSLAAGGQETQY
TRBV3-1/TRBV3-2 | ASSQLGLASNTGELF
TRBV7-2 | ASSFQGTTNEKLF
TRBV19 | ATISGQGDQPQH
TRBV2 | ASSTGQGVGYT
TRBV9 | ASSATDDSYNEQF
TRBV7-2 | ASSSRALGARANYGYT
TRBV5-1 | ASGYRSTDTQY
TRBV7-2 | ASSTPDRKNIQY
TRBV5-5 | ASSWTGGTEAF
TRBV9 | ASSVNSPQETQY
TRBV11-2 | ASSSPRETLGTYEQY
TRBV6-2/TRBV6-3 | ASSDAGTGRTEAF
TRBV24-1 | ATSVGGNIQY
TRBV6-5 | ASSYFGGEDRPLH
TRBV4-1 | ASSQTGSYEQY
TRBV6-5 | ASSYQPRSTEAF
TRBV27 | ASIPRADRESSDGYT
TRBV6-6 | ASSYSTMGEVAEAF
TRBV9 | ASSVTGSSGNTIY
TRBV5-4 | ASSLAGGRAGELF
TRBV30 | AWRGVGEQF
TRBV29-1 | SARDTGELF
TRBV3-1/TRBV3-2 | ASSQDRMGDWEKLF
TRBV9 | ASSVYPGELF
TRBV19 | ASGSSTREYT
TRBV24-1 | ATAKGGTGANVLT
TRBV6-5 | ASRGGPRGTQY
TRBV12-3/TRBV12-4 | ASSLSWDTEAF
TRBV6-5 | ASTSGTEQTEAF
TRBV7-2 | ASSLAHLDSPLH
TRBV19 | ASSDVRSYYGYT
TRBV7-3 | ASSPGGNTIY
TRBV10-3 | AISDSLGVVGELF
TRBV15 | ATSRDIGEEKLF
TRBV21-1 | ASSKYAAPSSYNEQF
TRBV4-1 | ASSPDFLLRRGNIQY
TRBV19 | ASSLGGPYGYT
TRBV7-2 | ASSFLAGATTDTQY
TRBV10-3 | AISEGRAGSNQPQH
TRBV13 | ASSLPSGDSPLH
TRBV1 | TSSHAGTGNSPLH
TRBV11-2 | ASSLGPDSSYNEQF
TRBV28 | ASRGNQPQH
TRBV7-2 | ASSLDRVSNEKLF
TRBV7-2 | ASSFLSQETQY
TRBV7-9 | ASSLVGTPYNEQF
TRBV19 | ASSDRPLDPPLH
TRBV27 | ASSPRQRGLSINTGELF
TRBV19 | ASSPQGADIQY
TRBV19 | ASTRTEGYGYT
TRBV19 | ASSTGQGELGYT
TRBV13 | ASKERGPGSTGELF